The clone carrying this TCR beta chain was seen a handful of times. The data stem from a study of Ad26.COV2.S vaccination and SARS-CoV-2 variants. CDR3 length equals 12 residues. Germline V gives CDR1 SGHRS, CDR2 YFSETQ. Trimming removed 4 bases at V and 7 bases at J, with 11 bases between. The treatment is: around 19 received Ad26.COV2.S at low or high dose, single or two shots; 5 received placebo; per-sample allocation not given. Collection of the samples took place on day 63 after the first injection of vaccine or placebo. Profiled with immunoSEQ multiplex PCR; TCRdb holds only in-frame clones, not every one. The sample has 300,000 to 350,000 clones; 75% to 90% are singletons.

This specimen was peripheral blood, taken in a trial of Ad26.COV2.S vaccine versus placebo. V is TRBV5-1 and J is TRBJ1-1, with D unresolved. The clonotype was recovered from a person between 18 and 65 years old who received the Ad26.COV2.S COVID-19 vaccine or a placebo. CDR3 loop: CASSIGRDEAFF. As DNA, the CDR3 is TGCGCCAGCAGCATAGGACGGGATGAAGCTTTCTTT.